A selection of T cell receptor beta chains follows, all from one sample in a study of CD8+CD57+ T cells in acquired aplastic anemia. TCRdb recomputed calls from the reads with MiXCR, one row per CDR3 protein. The sample includes some 280,000 distinct CDR3 sequences, approximately 56% of them seen just once. Sequencing was carried out using sorted CD4+, CD8+, or CD8+CD57+ T cells (not recorded which) from PBMCs. These receptors were obtained from a human donor with severe aplastic anemia or a healthy control (not recorded which). Each CDR3 is given with its conserved first and last residue. A D gene is named only where the DNA matches it firmly. Only part of the rows carry a size: once, few, many, or a class if the clone is expanded.

>.|TRBJ2-1|TRBD2|TRBV11-2
TGTGCCAGCAGCTTGGGGGGGGGGAGCCCCAATGAGCAGTTCTTC
CASSLGGGSPNEQFF
>many|TRBJ2-1|TRBD1|TRBV20-1
TGCAGTGCGCGAACGACAGGGATAGGCGGTGAGCAGTTCTTC
CSARTTGIGGEQFF
>.|TRBJ2-7|.|TRBV10-3
TGTGCCAGCAGTTACTGGGCCCCTTGGAGGGGCACCTACGAGCAGTACTTC
CASSYWAPWRGTYEQYF
>once|TRBJ2-3|.|TRBV7-7
TGTGCTAGCAGCTTAGCGGCAGCCACAGATACGCAGTATTTT
CASSLAAATDTQYF
>many|TRBJ1-5|.|TRBV7-9
TGTGCCAGCAGCTTAGCGGGGGTCGCCAGGGGCAATCAGCCCCAGCATTTT
CASSLAGVARGNQPQHF
>.|TRBJ2-5|.|TRBV7-8
TGTGCCAGCAGCTTGCGGGATAGTCAGGCCCAGTACTTC
CASSLRDSQAQYF
>.|TRBJ1-2|.|TRBV5-1
TGCGCCAGTACATCGTCTGCGACAGCATATGGCTACACCTTC
CASTSSATAYGYTF
>.|TRBJ2-5|TRBD1|TRBV7-3
TGTGCCAGCAGCTTATGGCGGGACAGGGAACAAGAGACCCAGTACTTC
CASSLWRDREQETQYF
>.|TRBJ2-7|TRBD2|TRBV7-8
TGTGCCAGCAGTGAGGCCGAAGCGGGGGGCGTCTACGAGCAGTACTTC
CASSEAEAGGVYEQYF
>few|TRBJ2-1|.|TRBV7-2
TGTGCCAGCAGCTTGGGACCCGGGGATGAGCAGTTCTTC
CASSLGPGDEQFF
>.|TRBJ2-1|.|TRBV5-1
TGCGCCAGCAGCTCGACCCAGCGTAATGAGCAGTTCTTC
CASSSTQRNEQFF
>few|TRBJ2-5|.|TRBV25-1
TGTGCCAGCAGTCTTTTGGGGGGAGCGGGAGAGACCCAGTACTTC
CASSLLGGAGETQYF
>many|TRBJ1-6|TRBD1|TRBV19
TGTGCCAGTACTGCCCAGGACAGGGGAAGTACACCCCTCCACTTT
CASTAQDRGSTPLHF
>.|TRBJ2-7|.|TRBV5-5
TGTGCCAGCAGCCCGACCCGGGCTCGGGACGAGCAGTACTTC
CASSPTRARDEQYF
>many|TRBJ2-5|TRBD1|TRBV10-3
TGTGCCATCAGTGACACCACCGGGACAGGGGGCTGGGAGACCCAGTACTTC
CAISDTTGTGGWETQYF
>.|TRBJ2-3|TRBD2|TRBV20-1
TGCAGTGCTAGAGTTCCGGGGGGGGCCCAGGACCCAGATACGCAGTATTTT
CSARVPGGAQDPDTQYF
>few|TRBJ2-3|.|TRBV24-1
TGTGCCACGAGTTCGACCACAGATACGCAGTATTTT
CATSSTTDTQYF
>.|TRBJ1-6|.|TRBV19
TGTGCCAGTAGTGAGGGACTGTTTAATTCACCCCTCCACTTT
CASSEGLFNSPLHF
>few|TRBJ1-2|.|TRBV10-3
TGTGCCACCGAAGGGACTGGCAAGAGTGGTGGCTACACCTTC
CATEGTGKSGGYTF
>.|TRBJ2-5|TRBD1|TRBV7-3
TGTGCCAGCAGTGAACCCAGGACAGGAGTGGGGGAGACCCAGTACTTC
CASSEPRTGVGETQYF
>once|TRBJ2-1|TRBD2|TRBV24-1
TGTGCCACCAGTGCTGGCGGGAGAACTGGTGAGCAGTTCTTC
CATSAGGRTGEQFF
>many|TRBJ2-5|TRBD2|TRBV7-7
TGTGCTAGCAGCCCCAGCGGGGGTAGAATATTAGAGACCCAGTACTTC
CASSPSGGRILETQYF
>.|TRBJ1-5|TRBD1|TRBV2
TGTGCCAGCAGGGGGGGACAGGGATTAAATCAGCCCCAGCATTTT
CASRGGQGLNQPQHF
>.|TRBJ1-2|.|TRBV13
TGTGCCAGCAGCCCGAGGGGGATAGGCTATGGCTACACCTTC
CASSPRGIGYGYTF
>once|TRBJ2-5|.|TRBV19
TGTGCCAGTAGTATACAGGACGACCAAGAGACCCAGTACTTC
CASSIQDDQETQYF
>many|TRBJ2-7|TRBD2|TRBV9
TGTGCCAGCAGCGTAGGGGTTAGCGGGGGGGCTACGGGCGAGCAGTACTTC
CASSVGVSGGATGEQYF
>many|TRBJ2-4|.|TRBV7-3
TGTGCCAGCAGCTTACCTGGGCCGGGGAGAGCCAAAAACATTCAGTACTTC
CASSLPGPGRAKNIQYF
>.|TRBJ2-5|TRBD1|TRBV29-1
TGCAGCGTCCGACCAGACAGGGGGCGGTCAGAGACCCAGTACTTC
CSVRPDRGRSETQYF
>.|TRBJ1-2|.|TRBV27
TGTGCCGGCAGTTTAGAGGGGAACTATGGCTACACCTTC
CAGSLEGNYGYTF
>many|TRBJ1-1|TRBD1|TRBV7-9
TGTGCCAGCAGACCAACAGGGGGTAACACTGAAGCTTTCTTT
CASRPTGGNTEAFF
>.|TRBJ2-1|.|TRBV12-5
TGTGCTAGTGGTTTGACTGCCTACAATGAGCAGTTCTTC
CASGLTAYNEQFF
>many|TRBJ1-4|TRBD1|TRBV19
TGTGCCAGTAGTACCCGGACAGGGGTTACTGAAAAACTGTTTTTT
CASSTRTGVTEKLFF
>many|TRBJ2-7|.|TRBV10-3
TGTGCCATCAGTGCTACAGGCTTACACTACGAGCAGTACTTC
CAISATGLHYEQYF